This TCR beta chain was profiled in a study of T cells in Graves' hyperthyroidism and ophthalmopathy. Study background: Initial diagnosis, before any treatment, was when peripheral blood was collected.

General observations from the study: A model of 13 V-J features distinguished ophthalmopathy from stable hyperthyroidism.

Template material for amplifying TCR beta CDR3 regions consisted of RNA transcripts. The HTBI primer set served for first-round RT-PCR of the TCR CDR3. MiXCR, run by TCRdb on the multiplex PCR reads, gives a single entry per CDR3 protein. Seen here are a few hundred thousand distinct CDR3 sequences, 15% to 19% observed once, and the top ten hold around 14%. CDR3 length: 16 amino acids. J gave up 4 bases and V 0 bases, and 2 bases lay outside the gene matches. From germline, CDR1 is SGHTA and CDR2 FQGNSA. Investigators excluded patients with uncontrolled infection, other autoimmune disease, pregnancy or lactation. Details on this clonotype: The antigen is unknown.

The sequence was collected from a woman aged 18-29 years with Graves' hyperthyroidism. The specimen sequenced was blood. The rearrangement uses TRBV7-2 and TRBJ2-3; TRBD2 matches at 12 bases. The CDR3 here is CASSLALAGGADTQYF. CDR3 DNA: TGTGCCAGCAGCTTAGCACTAGCGGGGGGCGCAGATACGCAGTATTTT.